Below, 32 T cell receptor beta chains from the same sample are listed, as sequenced in a study of blood T cell repertoires in COVID-19. The assay was immunoSEQ multiplex PCR, and TCRdb's table has in-frame clones only and misses some. The table has approximately 270,000 clones, 88% seen once. Sequenced input: peripheral blood. The receptors shown here come from a man aged 80 or over with acute or convalescent COVID-19.

The chain recombines TRBV7-9 with TRBJ1-2; weak D call: TRBD1 (6 bases). Germline-derived CDR1 and CDR2 are SEHNR and FQNEAQ (reference sequence). The V gene lost 1 base and the J gene lost 3 bases, with 15 bases spanning the gap. CDR3 size: 16 residues. This CDR3 is CASSLGIGGRDYGYTF. In DNA, the CDR3 is TGTGCCAGCAGCTTAGGAATCGGGGGGCGCGACTATGGCTACACCTTC.

The chain has TRBV29-1 and TRBJ1-2; TRBD1 matches 8 bases. This CDR3 comprises 13 residues. V was pared by 4 bases and J by 2 bases, with 3 bases of the junction left unmatched. Germline V gives CDR1 SQVTM, CDR2 ANQGSEA. The CDR3 DNA sequence: TGCAGCGTTGCCAGGACAGGGAACTATGGCTACACCTTC. Translating it yields CSVARTGNYGYTF.

This chain connects TRBV2 to TRBJ2-3; TRBD1 matches at 8 bases. CDR3 length equals 16 residues. Germline V lookup: CDR1 SNHLY, CDR2 FYNNEI. After removal of 4 bases from V and 2 bases from J, the junction contained 8 bases not matched to a gene. CDR3 protein: CASSALGQGITDTQYF. In DNA, the CDR3 is TGTGCCAGCAGTGCCCTTGGACAGGGAATCACAGATACGCAGTATTTT.

V is TRBV18 and J is TRBJ2-7; possible D gene TRBD2, 5 bases. The CDR3 is 14 amino acids. The germline V gene encodes CDR1 KGHSH and CDR2 LQKENI. Trimming pared 5 bases from V and 2 bases from J, leaving 13 bases between. The CDR3 nucleotides are TGTGCCAGCTCATCGGACGGAGGACCCTACGAGCAGTACTTC. Its protein product is CASSSDGGPYEQYF.

This chain connects TRBV4-3 to TRBJ1-2, with TRBD1 as a possible D gene (5 bases). The germline V gene has CDR1 LGHNA and CDR2 YSLEER. CDR3 length equals 16 residues. The ends were cut back, 1 base at V and 3 bases at J, with 15 bases in the middle. The CDR3 DNA reads TGCGCCAGCAGCCAAGGTTCGGGACTCGGCTACTATGGCTACACCTTC. It translates to CASSQGSGLGYYGYTF.

This clone is a singleton in its sample. This rearrangement joins TRBV6-5 to TRBJ2-7, with D possibly matching TRBD2 (6 bases). V dropped 0 bases and J dropped 6 bases, with 12 bases sitting between them. The CDR3 length is 14 residues. Germline V gene data show CDR1 as MNHEY and CDR2 as SVGAGI. The CDR3 DNA is TGTGCCAGCAGTTACTCCCCTAGCGAGAGCGAGCAGTACTTC. Amino acids: CASSYSPSESEQYF.

The genes are TRBV3-1 (or the pseudogene TRBV3-2) and TRBJ2-5, with a weak D call TRBD1 (6 bases). CDR1 and CDR2 (germline): LGHDT, YNNKEL (reference sequence). The CDR3 runs 13 residues. The V and J ends lost 3 bases and 1 base respectively, with 6 bases between them. CDR3 sequence (DNA): TGTGCCAGCAGCCACAGGGGCCAAGAGACCCAGTACTTC. Translating it yields CASSHRGQETQYF.

V gene TRBV7-2 combines with J gene TRBJ2-1; 11 bases map to TRBD2. The germline V gene has CDR1 SGHTA and CDR2 FQGNSA. V gave up 6 bases and J gave up 9 bases; unmatched junction bases: 4. The CDR3 length is 13 residues. CDR3 sequence reads: CASRGTSGGEQFF. The CDR3 coding sequence is TGTGCCAGCAGGGGGACTAGCGGTGGTGAGCAGTTCTTC.

The V call is TRBV7-2, the J call TRBJ2-5, with TRBD2 matching over 7 bases. The CDR3 has 15 amino acids. The germline V gene encodes CDR1 SGHTA and CDR2 FQGNSA. The ends lost 4 bases at V and 2 bases at J; junction bases unmatched: 7. The CDR3 DNA reads as TGTGCCAGCAGCTCCCGACTAGCTGTTCAAGAGACCCAGTACTTC. Translation: CASSSRLAVQETQYF.

The chain uses TRBV4-2 and TRBJ2-7, with D perhaps matching TRBD2 (6 bases). The CDR3 runs to 15 residues. Germline-derived CDR1 and CDR2 are LGHNA and YNFKEQ. The V end lost 1 base, the J end lost 3 bases, and 13 bases lay between the germline ends. The CDR3 loop is CASSQGSGENYEQYF. As DNA, the CDR3 is TGTGCCAGCAGCCAAGGATCGGGGGAGAACTACGAGCAGTACTTC.

The chain employs TRBV7-8 and TRBJ2-3; 11 positions agree with TRBD1. Germline CDR1 is SGHVS and CDR2 is FQNEAQ. The CDR3 consists of 16 residues. Germline trimming cut 1 base from V and 3 bases from J; bases unmatched to any gene: 3. In DNA, the CDR3 is TGTGCCAGCAGCTTAGTGGGGACAGGGGGGACAGATACGCAGTATTTT. Residues: CASSLVGTGGTDTQYF.

This sequence joins TRBV6-2 or TRBV6-3 and TRBJ2-1, with D tentatively TRBD1 (5 bases). This CDR3 region has 14 residues. V gave up 2 bases and J gave up 5 bases, with 10 bases separating them. The germline V gene encodes CDR1 MNHEY and CDR2 SVGEGT. The CDR3 is CASSYDGAHNEQFF. The CDR3 DNA is TGTGCCAGCAGTTACGATGGGGCCCACAATGAGCAGTTCTTC.

V gene TRBV21-1 combines with J gene TRBJ1-2; the table's D call of TRBD1 was not tested on the DNA. TRBV21-1 is described as a pseudogene. The CDR3 loop spans 13 amino acids. CDR3 loop: CAVQQERNYGYTF. The CDR3 DNA reads TGTGCCGTACAGCAGGAACGGAACTATGGCTACACCTTC.

This clone was detected a few times. The chain recombines TRBV3-1 (or the pseudogene TRBV3-2) with TRBJ1-4; no clear D gene. With 4 bases removed from V and 7 bases from J, the gap between germline ends came to 16 bases. The CDR3 has 15 residues. CDR1 is LGHDT, CDR2 YNNKEL, per germline (reference sequence). The CDR3 is CASSPTLLAAEKLFF. DNA of the CDR3: TGTGCCAGCAGCCCCACCCTTCTGGCGGCTGAAAAACTGTTTTTT.

The J gene is TRBJ1-2, the V gene TRBV5-1, with D possibly matching TRBD1 (6 bases). The CDR3 covers 14 residues. Trimming pared 0 bases from V and 6 bases from J, leaving 12 bases between. Germline lookup yields CDR1 SGHRS and CDR2 YFSETQ. This CDR3 is CASSLGGRANGYTF. CDR3 in DNA: TGCGCCAGCAGCTTGGGGGGGCGGGCAAATGGCTACACCTTC.

The J gene is TRBJ2-1, the V gene TRBV6-5; the D gene is possibly TRBD1 (7 bases). Trimming removed 5 bases from V and 6 bases from J, with 17 bases in between. Looked up from germline, CDR1 is MNHEY and CDR2 is SVGAGI. This CDR3 spans 15 amino acids. In DNA form, the CDR3 reads TGTGCCAGCAGTCAGGGGGGCATCTTGGGCAATGAGCAGTTCTTC. It specifies CASSQGGILGNEQFF.

This clone has just a few counts. The chain employs TRBV4-3 and TRBJ2-7; D perhaps matches TRBD2 (5 bases). The V and J ends lost 0 bases and 6 bases respectively, with 12 bases between them. The length of the CDR3 is 14 residues. Per germline, CDR1 LGHNA and CDR2 YSLEER. The CDR3 spells CASSQDLVGGEQYF. CDR3 in DNA: TGCGCCAGCAGCCAAGATCTGGTCGGAGGCGAGCAGTACTTC.

The J gene is TRBJ2-6, the V gene TRBV7-3, with D tentatively TRBD1 (7 bases). The CDR3 spans 16 residues. The germline V gene encodes CDR1 SGHTA and CDR2 FQGTGA. Trimming took 6 bases from V and 3 from J, leaving 15 bases between them. For the CDR3, the DNA is TGTGCCAGCAGTAGCGGACAGGTGAATGGGGCCAACGTCCTGACTTTC. It is translated as CASSSGQVNGANVLTF. Combining the CDR3 with reference TRBV7-3 and TRBJ2-6 gives the whole variable domain GAGVSQTPSNKVTEKGKYVELRCDPISGHTALYWYRQSLGQGPEFLIYFQGTGAADDSGLPNDRFFAVRPEGSVSTLKIQRTERGDSAVYLCASSSGQVNGANVLTFGAGSRLTVL.

Remarks on this clone: This CDR3 is also generated by other DNA sequences in the sample. This chain joins TRBV6-5 and TRBJ2-3; 15 bases line up with TRBD2. The germline V gene encodes CDR1 MNHEY and CDR2 SVGAGI. The CDR3 is 16 residues long. After removal of 4 bases from V and 3 bases from J, the junction contained 2 bases not matched to a gene. CDR3 in DNA: TGTGCCAGCAGTTGGGGACTAGCGGGAGGTACAGATACGCAGTATTTT. Protein sequence: CASSWGLAGGTDTQYF.

This chain connects TRBV18 to TRBJ2-3; possible D gene TRBD1, 6 bases. V dropped 6 bases and J dropped 3 bases, with 13 bases sitting between them. This CDR3 is built from 14 residues. Germline lookup yields CDR1 KGHSH and CDR2 LQKENI. The CDR3 loop is CASSQTGGTDTQYF. Here the CDR3 DNA reads TGTGCCAGCTCTCAGACAGGTGGAACAGATACGCAGTATTTT.

The chain links TRBV6-2 or TRBV6-3 to TRBJ1-1, with 10 bases that match TRBD1. The length of the CDR3 is 16 residues. V shed 5 bases and J 0 bases; nucleotides not matched to a gene: 6. Germline V gene data show CDR1 as MNHEY and CDR2 as SVGEGT. The CDR3 DNA sequence: TGTGCCAGCAGTCCCGGACAGGGGGGAATGAACACTGAAGCTTTCTTT. This encodes CASSPGQGGMNTEAFF.

The chain links TRBV5-6 to TRBJ1-1; D perhaps matches TRBD1 (6 bases). CDR3 length: 13 residues. Germline CDR1 is SGHDT and CDR2 is YYEEEE. V was shortened by 1 base and J by 4 bases, with 8 bases between the two germline ends. The CDR3 reads CASSLFRGTEAFF. The CDR3 DNA sequence: TGTGCCAGCAGCTTGTTCAGGGGCACTGAAGCTTTCTTT.

The chain is built from TRBV19 and TRBJ2-4; D possibly corresponds to TRBD2 (6 bases). V dropped 5 bases and J dropped 0 bases, with 14 bases sitting between them. The CDR3 consists of 16 residues. CDR1 and CDR2 (germline): LNHDA, SQIVND (reference sequence). In DNA, the CDR3 is TGTGCCAGTAGTGGGACGGGGGAGGTAGCCAAAAACATTCAGTACTTC. Amino acid sequence: CASSGTGEVAKNIQYF.

The chain is built from TRBV5-8 and TRBJ1-5; possibly TRBD1 for D (6 bases). Trimming removed 4 bases at V and 4 bases at J, with 15 bases between. Germline CDR1 reads SGHTS; CDR2 reads YDEGEE. The CDR3 consists of 15 residues. DNA for the CDR3: TGTGCCAGCAGCCCGGGACATCCTTCGAATCAGCCCCAGCATTTT. It is translated as CASSPGHPSNQPQHF.

The V gene is TRBV24-1, the J gene TRBJ2-3; 9 nucleotides align to TRBD1. The J segment lost 3 bases and the V segment lost 2 bases, leaving 5 bases of the junction unmatched. The CDR3 has 16 amino acids. The V gene's germline CDR1 is KGHDR and CDR2 SFDVKD. The CDR3 DNA reads as TGTGCCACCAGTGATTGGGGGACAGGGAGAACAGATACGCAGTATTTT. Translating it yields CATSDWGTGRTDTQYF.

V is TRBV5-1 and J is TRBJ1-1; no definite D call. Germline loops: CDR1 SGHRS, CDR2 YFSETQ. This CDR3 has 16 residues. V dropped 0 bases and J dropped 1 base, with 13 bases sitting between them. The chain's CDR3 is CASSLAGYGGNTEAFF. The DNA of the CDR3 is TGCGCCAGCAGCTTGGCTGGGTACGGAGGGAACACTGAAGCTTTCTTT.

The V and J genes are TRBV12-3 or TRBV12-4 and TRBJ1-5, with 7 nucleotides matching TRBD1. This CDR3 comprises 13 residues. J was trimmed by 4 bases and V by 7 bases; bases with no gene match: 4. CDR3 region: CASKTGLNQPQHF. The CDR3 nucleotides read TGTGCCAGCAAGACAGGGCTGAATCAGCCCCAGCATTTT.

The chain uses TRBV2 and TRBJ2-2; 7 positions match TRBD1. Germline values: CDR1 SNHLY, CDR2 FYNNEI. The CDR3 is 15 amino acids. The junction had 4 bases not matched to a gene; V was cut back by 6 bases and J by 0 bases. In nucleotides, the CDR3 is TGTGCCAGCAGACGGGACAGAGCGAACACCGGGGAGCTGTTTTTT. It specifies CASRRDRANTGELFF.

The chain combines TRBV5-4 with TRBJ1-1, with D maybe TRBD1 (6 bases). The CDR3 totals 13 residues. Germline loops: CDR1 SGHNT, CDR2 YYREEE (reference sequence). V dropped 1 base and J dropped 8 bases, with 12 bases sitting between them. CDR3 nucleotides: TGTGCCAGCAGCTTGCAGGGGTTAATGGAAGCTTTCTTT. Amino acid sequence: CASSLQGLMEAFF.

In the case of this clone: Distinct nucleotide sequences in the sample also encode this CDR3. The chain is built from TRBV7-2 and TRBJ1-5; 9 nucleotides match TRBD1. Per germline, CDR1 SGHTA and CDR2 FQGNSA. The CDR3 covers 14 residues. After removal of 5 bases from V and 4 bases from J, the junction contained 3 bases not matched to a gene. CDR3 nucleotides: TGTGCCAGCAGCCCCGGACAGGGGAATCAGCCCCAGCATTTT. Translation gives CASSPGQGNQPQHF.

This chain links TRBV18 with TRBJ2-3, with D possibly being TRBD2 (5 bases). Trimming removed 4 bases at V and 1 base at J, with 12 bases between. CDR3 length: 15 amino acids. Looked up from germline, CDR1 is KGHSH and CDR2 is LQKENI. The CDR3 DNA sequence: TGTGCCAGCTCACTCTCACCGGAGGGCACAGATACGCAGTATTTT. Translating it yields CASSLSPEGTDTQYF.

Here the CDR3 DNA reads TGTGCCAGCGCCCAGGGAGCGGGAGTAGGCTACGAGCAGTACTTC. This gives the protein CASAQGAGVGYEQYF. This chain joins TRBV18 and TRBJ2-7; 8 bases map to TRBD2. Germline CDR1 reads KGHSH; CDR2 reads LQKENI. The CDR3 contains 15 residues. The V gene end was trimmed by 8 bases and the J gene end by 3 bases; junction bases not matched to a gene: 12. Variable domain in full (rest from reference TRBV18 and TRBJ2-7): NAGVMQNPRHLVRRRGQEARLRCSPMKGHSHVYWYRQLPEEGLKFMVYLQKENIIDESGMPKERFSAEFPKEGPSILRIQQVVRGDSAAYFCASAQGAGVGYEQYFGPGTRLTVT.